This T cell receptor beta chain emerged from a study of OX40 agonist ivuxolimab in advanced cancers. Trimming took 3 bases from V and 7 from J, leaving 4 bases between them. The V gene's germline CDR1 is MGHRA and CDR2 YSYEKL. The CDR3 is 12 amino acids. TCRdb's table, derived via immunoSEQ multiplex PCR, lists solely in-frame clones and lacks some. The table lists 65,000 to 95,000 clones, roughly 94% of them singletons. This clone turned up a few times. Material: CD4+ or CD8+ T cells sorted from blood, obtained in a trial of the OX40 agonist ivuxolimab. This TCR came from an adult with an advanced solid tumor such as melanoma, head and neck, liver or kidney cancer. This chain joins TRBV4-1 and TRBJ1-6; D remains ambiguous. CDR3 amino acids: CASSQGNSPLHF. CDR3 DNA: TGCGCCAGCAGCCAGGGAAATTCACCCCTCCACTTT.